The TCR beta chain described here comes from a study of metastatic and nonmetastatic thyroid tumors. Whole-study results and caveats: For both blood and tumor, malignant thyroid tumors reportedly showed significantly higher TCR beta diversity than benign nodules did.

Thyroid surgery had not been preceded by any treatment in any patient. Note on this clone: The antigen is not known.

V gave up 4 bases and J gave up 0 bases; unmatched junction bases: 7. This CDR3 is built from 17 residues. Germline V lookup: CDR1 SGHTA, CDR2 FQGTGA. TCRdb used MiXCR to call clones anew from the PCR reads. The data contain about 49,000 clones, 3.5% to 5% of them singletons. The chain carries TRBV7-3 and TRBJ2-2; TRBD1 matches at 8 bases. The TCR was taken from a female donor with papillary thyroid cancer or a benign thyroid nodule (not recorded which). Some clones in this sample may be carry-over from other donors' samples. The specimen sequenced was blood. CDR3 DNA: TGTGCCAGCAGCTCCGGACAGGGCTGTGCGAACACCGGGGAGCTGTTTTTT. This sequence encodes CASSSGQGCANTGELFF.